A single sample gave rise to the 2 T cell receptor beta chains below, sequenced in a study of T cell responses to AZD1222 COVID-19 vaccine. Sequenced by immunoSEQ multiplex PCR; TCRdb stores in-frame clones only, minus some. The sample includes 60,000 to 75,000 clones, about 89% seen only once; the top ten take 28%. Sequenced here: peripheral blood, sampled 28 days after the second AZD1222 dose. The receptors stem from an adult who received the AZD1222 COVID-19 vaccine.

The chain recombines TRBV6-6 with TRBJ1-2; D unclear. The germline CDR1 and CDR2 sequences are MNHNY and SVGAGI (reference sequence). The CDR3 loop spans 12 amino acids. Trimming shortened V by 6 bases and J by 4 bases, and 9 bases separated the two germline ends. The CDR3 DNA reads TGTGCCAGCAGGAGGGAGGGCTATGGCTACACCTTC. Translated, it gives CASRREGYGYTF.

V is TRBV28 and J is TRBJ2-1; TRBD2 matches 15 bases. The CDR3 spans 17 residues. Unmatched junction bases numbered 12, after V lost 7 bases and J lost 8 bases. Looked up from germline, CDR1 is MDHEN and CDR2 is SYDVKM. The CDR3 coding sequence is TGTGCCAGCACCTCCGGGACTAGCGGGAGGCCTTCGGATGAGCAGTTCTTC. Its translation is CASTSGTSGRPSDEQFF.